This T cell receptor beta chain was retrieved from a study of T cell changes during pregnancy in multiple sclerosis. The protocol was immunoSEQ multiplex PCR, while the TCRdb copy is restricted to in-frame clones and leaves out a portion. Of about 40,000 clones in the sample, around nine tenths were seen once. Germline V gene sequence: CDR1 MNHEY, CDR2 SVGAGI. The CDR3 runs to 14 residues. After removal of 4 bases from V and 3 bases from J, the junction contained 4 bases not matched to a gene. The receptor was isolated from a female donor with multiple sclerosis, enrolled in a pregnancy study. Sequenced material: CD8+ T cells from peripheral blood mononuclear cells, taken before pregnancy. The V call is TRBV6-5, the J call TRBJ2-7, with TRBD2 identical over 9 bases. CDR3: CASSSRGRVYEQYF. CDR3 nucleotides: TGTGCCAGCAGTTCACGCGGGAGGGTCTACGAGCAGTACTTC.